A selection of T cell receptor beta chains follows, all from one sample in a study of blood T cell repertoires in COVID-19. Sequenced by immunoSEQ multiplex PCR; TCRdb stores in-frame clones only, minus some. The table has 130,000 to 150,000 clones, approximately 80% seen once. Sequenced input: peripheral blood. These receptors were taken from a man between 60 and 70 years old with active or convalescent COVID-19. CDR3s include the opening cysteine and the closing phenylalanine or tryptophan. D genes are given only for firm matches. The size entry is marked missing in some rows and otherwise reads once, few, many or a size class.

CDR3nt: TGCGCCAGCAGCTCGGGGGGACTAGCGGGCTCCTCCGCCGATGAGCAGTTCTTC
CDR3aa: CASSSGGLAGSSADEQFF
j_gene: TRBJ2-1
v_gene: TRBV5-1
d_gene: TRBD2
abundance: -

CDR3nt: TGTGCCAGTAGTATGAGGAGCGTCGAGAGCACAGATACGCAGTATTTT
CDR3aa: CASSMRSVESTDTQYF
j_gene: TRBJ2-3
v_gene: TRBV19
d_gene: -
abundance: -

CDR3nt: TGCGCCAGCAGCCAAGGAGTAGCGGTAAACAATGAGCAGTTCTTC
CDR3aa: CASSQGVAVNNEQFF
j_gene: TRBJ2-1
v_gene: TRBV4-1
d_gene: -
abundance: -

CDR3nt: TGTGCCAGCAGCTTCGGGACAATTTTGATGGAGACCCAGTACTTC
CDR3aa: CASSFGTILMETQYF
j_gene: TRBJ2-5
v_gene: TRBV7-9
d_gene: -
abundance: -

CDR3nt: TGTGCCAGCAGCTTGGTTGAGCGATACGAGCAGTACTTC
CDR3aa: CASSLVERYEQYF
j_gene: TRBJ2-7
v_gene: TRBV7-9
d_gene: -
abundance: -

CDR3nt: TGTGCCAGCTCTCCCACTATTACAGGTTATGAGCAGTTCTTC
CDR3aa: CASSPTITGYEQFF
j_gene: TRBJ2-1
v_gene: TRBV18
d_gene: -
abundance: -

CDR3nt: TGTGCCAGCAGCGTATCGGACACCGGGGAGCTGTTTTTT
CDR3aa: CASSVSDTGELFF
j_gene: TRBJ2-2
v_gene: TRBV9
d_gene: -
abundance: many

CDR3nt: TGTGCCACCAGTGAGAGTTACAATGAGCAGTTCTTC
CDR3aa: CATSESYNEQFF
j_gene: TRBJ2-1
v_gene: TRBV24-1
d_gene: -
abundance: -

CDR3nt: TGTGCCAGCAGTGAGGGACTAGCGGAGTCCTACGAGCAGTACTTC
CDR3aa: CASSEGLAESYEQYF
j_gene: TRBJ2-7
v_gene: TRBV9
d_gene: TRBD2
abundance: -

CDR3nt: TGCAGCGTTCAACCGGGGAGCAATGAGCAGTTCTTC
CDR3aa: CSVQPGSNEQFF
j_gene: TRBJ2-1
v_gene: TRBV29-1
d_gene: -
abundance: -

CDR3nt: TGTGCCAGCAGCCTACGAGGGACTGGGAGCACAGATACGCAGTATTTT
CDR3aa: CASSLRGTGSTDTQYF
j_gene: TRBJ2-3
v_gene: TRBV11-3
d_gene: -
abundance: -

CDR3nt: TGTGCCAGCCAGGGACAGGCTGCTAACTATGGCTACACCTTC
CDR3aa: CASQGQAANYGYTF
j_gene: TRBJ1-2
v_gene: TRBV10-3
d_gene: TRBD1
abundance: -

CDR3nt: TGCGCCAGCAGCTCGCAGCTTGAGGCTGAAGCTTTCTTT
CDR3aa: CASSSQLEAEAFF
j_gene: TRBJ1-1
v_gene: TRBV5-1
d_gene: -
abundance: -

CDR3nt: TGTGCCAGCAGCGTTCTTATAAACACTGAAGCTTTCTTT
CDR3aa: CASSVLINTEAFF
j_gene: TRBJ1-1
v_gene: TRBV9
d_gene: -
abundance: -

CDR3nt: TGTGCCATCAGTGATTTAGCGGGATCCGACTACGAGCAGTACTTC
CDR3aa: CAISDLAGSDYEQYF
j_gene: TRBJ2-7
v_gene: TRBV10-3
d_gene: TRBD2
abundance: medium-sized

CDR3nt: TGTGCCAGCAGCTATTGGACAGGGGTGTCTCTCGAGCAGTACTTC
CDR3aa: CASSYWTGVSLEQYF
j_gene: TRBJ2-7
v_gene: TRBV5-5
d_gene: TRBD1
abundance: -

CDR3nt: TGTGCCAGTAGTATTTCGGGACAACTGAACACTGAAGCTTTCTTT
CDR3aa: CASSISGQLNTEAFF
j_gene: TRBJ1-1
v_gene: TRBV19
d_gene: -
abundance: -

CDR3nt: TGTGCCAGCAGCGGGGGGGCGGGAACCTCCTACGAGCAGTACTTC
CDR3aa: CASSGGAGTSYEQYF
j_gene: TRBJ2-7
v_gene: TRBV7-6
d_gene: -
abundance: -

CDR3nt: TGTGCCAGTAGTCCCCTGGGAGGAAATGAGCAGTTCTTC
CDR3aa: CASSPLGGNEQFF
j_gene: TRBJ2-1
v_gene: TRBV19
d_gene: -
abundance: -

CDR3nt: TGTGCCAGCTCACCGCTCGGGGACAATGAGCAGTTCTTC
CDR3aa: CASSPLGDNEQFF
j_gene: TRBJ2-1
v_gene: TRBV18
d_gene: -
abundance: -

CDR3nt: TGTGCCAGCAGCACCCTGCTAGCGGGAGTCGAGCAGTACTTC
CDR3aa: CASSTLLAGVEQYF
j_gene: TRBJ2-7
v_gene: TRBV7-2
d_gene: TRBD2
abundance: -

CDR3nt: TGTGCCAGCAGCCAGGGGACAGGGGAACCTGAAGCTTTCTTT
CDR3aa: CASSQGTGEPEAFF
j_gene: TRBJ1-1
v_gene: TRBV3-1/TRBV3-2
d_gene: TRBD1
abundance: -

CDR3nt: TGTGCCAGCTCACTGGAGAACGAGCAGTACTTC
CDR3aa: CASSLENEQYF
j_gene: TRBJ2-7
v_gene: TRBV18
d_gene: -
abundance: -

CDR3nt: TGTGCCAGCGGGAGGACTAGCAATCAGCCCCAGCATTTT
CDR3aa: CASGRTSNQPQHF
j_gene: TRBJ1-5
v_gene: TRBV12-3/TRBV12-4
d_gene: -
abundance: -

CDR3nt: TGTGCCAGCAGCTTAGTGGTTTTCGGCCGGGCCGGGGAGCTGTTTTTT
CDR3aa: CASSLVVFGRAGELFF
j_gene: TRBJ2-2
v_gene: TRBV7-9
d_gene: -
abundance: -

CDR3nt: TGTGCCAGCTCACTCGGATGGGGACAGGGGACTGGAAACACCATATATTTT
CDR3aa: CASSLGWGQGTGNTIYF
j_gene: TRBJ1-3
v_gene: TRBV18
d_gene: TRBD1
abundance: -

CDR3nt: TGCGCCAGCAGTCGGACTAGCGGGAGGGCCGTAGAGACCCAGTACTTC
CDR3aa: CASSRTSGRAVETQYF
j_gene: TRBJ2-5
v_gene: TRBV4-1
d_gene: TRBD2
abundance: -

CDR3nt: TGTGCCAGCAGCCAAAGGGTAGGAGCGACAGGAGGTGGCTACACCTTC
CDR3aa: CASSQRVGATGGGYTF
j_gene: TRBJ1-2
v_gene: TRBV4-2
d_gene: -
abundance: -

CDR3nt: TGCGCCAGCAGCTTGGGGCTAGCGGGAGGGGAAGAGACCCAGTACTTC
CDR3aa: CASSLGLAGGEETQYF
j_gene: TRBJ2-5
v_gene: TRBV5-1
d_gene: TRBD2
abundance: once

CDR3nt: TGTGCCAGCAGCCGACTTGGACAGGGGAGGAACTATGGCTACACCTTC
CDR3aa: CASSRLGQGRNYGYTF
j_gene: TRBJ1-2
v_gene: TRBV4-2
d_gene: TRBD1
abundance: -

CDR3nt: TGTGCCAGCAGCTTGCTAGCGGGTTCAAGCACAGATACGCAGTATTTT
CDR3aa: CASSLLAGSSTDTQYF
j_gene: TRBJ2-3
v_gene: TRBV9
d_gene: TRBD2
abundance: -

CDR3nt: TGTGCCAGCAGGGCGACAGGGGGCGCAGATACGCAGTATTTT
CDR3aa: CASRATGGADTQYF
j_gene: TRBJ2-3
v_gene: TRBV7-3
d_gene: TRBD1
abundance: -

CDR3nt: TGTGCCAGCAGTGAAGAGACAGTTTACGCCAACGTCCTGACTTTC
CDR3aa: CASSEETVYANVLTF
j_gene: TRBJ2-6
v_gene: TRBV6-1
d_gene: -
abundance: -

CDR3nt: TGTGCCAGCAGCGCGGCGGACAGGGGGCGAACTGGGGCCAACGTCCTGACTTTC
CDR3aa: CASSAADRGRTGANVLTF
j_gene: TRBJ2-6
v_gene: TRBV9
d_gene: TRBD1
abundance: -

CDR3nt: TGTGCCAGCAGCCTTAGGGGGAACAACTCACCCCTCCACTTT
CDR3aa: CASSLRGNNSPLHF
j_gene: TRBJ1-6
v_gene: TRBV9
d_gene: -
abundance: few

CDR3nt: TGTGCCAGCAGCCCCGGCACGGGGACTGAAGAGCAGTACTTC
CDR3aa: CASSPGTGTEEQYF
j_gene: TRBJ2-7
v_gene: TRBV3-1/TRBV3-2
d_gene: -
abundance: -

CDR3nt: TGTGCCAGCTCACCGGGACAGGGGGCTCGGGGACAGCCCCAGCATTTT
CDR3aa: CASSPGQGARGQPQHF
j_gene: TRBJ1-5
v_gene: TRBV18
d_gene: TRBD1
abundance: -

CDR3nt: TGTGCCAGCAGTGACCCATTTAGGGGGACCCAGTACTTC
CDR3aa: CASSDPFRGTQYF
j_gene: TRBJ2-5
v_gene: TRBV6-1
d_gene: -
abundance: few

CDR3nt: TGTGCCACCAGCAGCGGACAGAGCAATCAGCCCCAGCATTTT
CDR3aa: CATSSGQSNQPQHF
j_gene: TRBJ1-5
v_gene: TRBV15
d_gene: -
abundance: once

CDR3nt: TGTGCCAGCAGCTTGGAAGGCGGGAGGGCCCAAGAGACCCAGTACTTC
CDR3aa: CASSLEGGRAQETQYF
j_gene: TRBJ2-5
v_gene: TRBV5-6
d_gene: TRBD2
abundance: -

CDR3nt: TGTGCCAGCAGTGAGCAACTAGCGGAGGGGTACGAGCAGTACTTC
CDR3aa: CASSEQLAEGYEQYF
j_gene: TRBJ2-7
v_gene: TRBV6-4
d_gene: TRBD2
abundance: -

CDR3nt: TGTGCCAGCAGCAGGGACAGGATTGAAGCTTTCTTT
CDR3aa: CASSRDRIEAFF
j_gene: TRBJ1-1
v_gene: TRBV11-1
d_gene: TRBD1
abundance: -

CDR3nt: TGCGCCAGCAGCCAACTAGCGGGAGGGCATTATGAGCAGTTCTTC
CDR3aa: CASSQLAGGHYEQFF
j_gene: TRBJ2-1
v_gene: TRBV4-3
d_gene: TRBD2
abundance: -

CDR3nt: TGTGCCAGCAGTTACAGGAACGAGCAGTACTTC
CDR3aa: CASSYRNEQYF
j_gene: TRBJ2-7
v_gene: TRBV2
d_gene: -
abundance: -

CDR3nt: TGTGCCACCAGTCAGGGTCCAGGCACTGAAGCTTTCTTT
CDR3aa: CATSQGPGTEAFF
j_gene: TRBJ1-1
v_gene: TRBV24-1
d_gene: -
abundance: -

CDR3nt: TGTGCCAGCAGCCTACTAGCGGGGCCAAACCTGGATACGCAGTATTTT
CDR3aa: CASSLLAGPNLDTQYF
j_gene: TRBJ2-3
v_gene: TRBV11-2
d_gene: TRBD2
abundance: -

CDR3nt: TGTGCCACCAGTGACCCCGACAGGGGTGAAGCTTTCTTT
CDR3aa: CATSDPDRGEAFF
j_gene: TRBJ1-1
v_gene: TRBV24-1
d_gene: TRBD1
abundance: -

CDR3nt: TGTGCCAGTAGTATGGAGAGCAATCAGCCCCAGCATTTT
CDR3aa: CASSMESNQPQHF
j_gene: TRBJ1-5
v_gene: TRBV19
d_gene: -
abundance: -

CDR3nt: TGTGCCAGTAGTATCGACCGGGACAGGGTCGATCAGCCCCAGCATTTT
CDR3aa: CASSIDRDRVDQPQHF
j_gene: TRBJ1-5
v_gene: TRBV19
d_gene: TRBD1
abundance: -

CDR3nt: TGCGCCAGCAGCTCCCCTCCGGGGTTCTCTGGAAACACCATATATTTT
CDR3aa: CASSSPPGFSGNTIYF
j_gene: TRBJ1-3
v_gene: TRBV4-1
d_gene: -
abundance: -

CDR3nt: TGTGCCAGCAGCCGTCGGGATGGAAACACCATATATTTT
CDR3aa: CASSRRDGNTIYF
j_gene: TRBJ1-3
v_gene: TRBV7-2
d_gene: -
abundance: -

CDR3nt: TGTGCCAGCAGCTTGGGGAGGACTGAAGCTTTCTTT
CDR3aa: CASSLGRTEAFF
j_gene: TRBJ1-1
v_gene: TRBV5-4
d_gene: -
abundance: -

CDR3nt: TGTGCCAGCAGCTTAAGGGGCATGCCCCTCCACTTT
CDR3aa: CASSLRGMPLHF
j_gene: TRBJ1-6
v_gene: TRBV7-2
d_gene: -
abundance: -

CDR3nt: TGTGCCAGTAGTCCCGCCGGGGGCTACGAGCAGTACTTC
CDR3aa: CASSPAGGYEQYF
j_gene: TRBJ2-7
v_gene: TRBV19
d_gene: -
abundance: -

CDR3nt: TGTGCCAGCAGCCACGAGAGGCGGGAGCAGGGGCAGTTCTTC
CDR3aa: CASSHERREQGQFF
j_gene: TRBJ2-1
v_gene: TRBV3-1/TRBV3-2
d_gene: TRBD2
abundance: -